This T cell receptor beta chain originates from a study of early T cells in non-severe SARS-CoV-2 infection. Across the whole study: Sequencing of bulk RNA from unsorted whole blood was done, without chain pairing.

V shed 5 bases and J shed 3 bases, with 20 bases lying between them. The CDR3 has 17 amino acids. Germline-derived CDR1 and CDR2 are LNHDA and SQIVND (reference sequence). Study results and caveats: VDJdb-based matching was biased toward anti-spike CD8 responses and missed private and CD4 specificities.

A remark on this clonotype: The antigen remains undetermined.

Molecules of cDNA were individually given unique molecular identifiers that were attached to them. TCRdb re-analysed the 5' RACE reads in MiXCR, keeping a single row per CDR3 protein. This sample has 20,000 to 25,000 distinct CDR3 sequences; approximately 4.5% occur once, and the top ten carry less than 8.5%. Sequencing input: whole blood. J is TRBJ2-1 and V is TRBV19, with D perhaps TRBD1 (6 bases). This TCR came from an adult who was a healthcare worker with PCR-confirmed SARS-CoV-2 infection or an uninfected control (not recorded which). The CDR3 DNA is TGTGCCAGTAGTCCCGACACAGGGAATTTCGTCTACAATGAGCAGTTCTTC. Its protein product is CASSPDTGNFVYNEQFF.